Each of the 15 T cell receptor beta chains below was sequenced from the same sample in a study of PD-L1 blockade in urothelial cancer. Noted time point: peripheral blood 6 weeks after treatment start. Only in-frame clones appear in the TCRdb table, and some are missing; sequencing was by immunoSEQ multiplex PCR. The top ten clones hold 2% to 3% of a sample with tens of thousands of clones, 88% of them seen once. Sequenced material: PBMCs, taken around atezolizumab (anti-PD-L1) treatment. The receptors stem from a man aged 55 to 70 with urothelial cancer.

The gene calls are TRBV6-5 and TRBJ2-5; 8 nucleotides line up with TRBD1. Trimming took 6 bases from V and 5 from J; bases not matched to a gene: 5. Germline CDR1 and CDR2: MNHEY and SVGAGI. The CDR3 totals 13 residues. This CDR3 reads CASRGGQVETQYF. The CDR3, as DNA: TGTGCCAGCAGGGGGGGACAGGTGGAGACCCAGTACTTC.

This chain joins TRBV6-6 and TRBJ2-5; 10 bases line up with TRBD2. J gave up 4 bases and V 8 bases, and 4 bases lay outside the gene matches. CDR1 and CDR2 from the germline V gene are MNHNY and SVGAGI (reference sequence). The CDR3 contains 13 residues. DNA of the CDR3: TGTGCCAGCCGTACTAGCGGGGCAGAGACCCAGTACTTC. Residues: CASRTSGAETQYF.

V is TRBV7-2 and J is TRBJ2-7; 7 nucleotides align to TRBD2. Germline CDR1 reads SGHTA; CDR2 reads FQGNSA. This CDR3 is 15 amino acids long. J was trimmed by 1 base and V by 2 bases; bases with no gene match: 5. CDR3 sequence reads: CASSLMQGGSYEQYF. As DNA, the CDR3 is TGTGCCAGCAGCTTAATGCAGGGAGGGTCCTACGAGCAGTACTTC.

The rearrangement links TRBV27 to TRBJ1-2; 9 positions match TRBD1. The germline V gene has CDR1 MNHEY and CDR2 SMNVEV (reference sequence). CDR3 length equals 15 residues. J gave up 6 bases and V 5 bases, and 10 bases lay outside the gene matches. The CDR3 nucleotides read TGTGCCAGCAGTCTAGGAACAGGGGGCCTACATGGCTACACCTTC. Encoded protein: CASSLGTGGLHGYTF.

This rearrangement joins TRBV28 to TRBJ2-3, with D maybe TRBD2 (7 bases). V was cut by 6 bases and J by 5 bases, with 15 bases left in between. Per the germline V gene, CDR1 is MDHEN and CDR2 is SYDVKM. The CDR3 sequence is 14 residues long. CDR3 in amino acids: CASRGGGAGDTQYF. CDR3 bases: TGTGCCAGCAGAGGGGGGGGAGCAGGAGATACGCAGTATTTT.

The J gene is TRBJ2-5, the V gene TRBV5-1, with TRBD2 identical over 8 bases. The germline CDR1 and CDR2 sequences are SGHRS and YFSETQ. The CDR3 is 14 residues long. Trimming removed 3 bases from V and 5 bases from J; junction bases left unmatched: 6. CDR3 region: CASSSGTRRETQYF. The CDR3 nucleotides read TGCGCCAGCAGCTCCGGGACTAGAAGGGAGACCCAGTACTTC.

This clone was picked up one time. The gene calls are TRBV7-9 and TRBJ2-7; TRBD2 matches at 9 bases. The CDR3 covers 14 residues. Germline values: CDR1 SEHNR, CDR2 FQNEAQ (reference sequence). V lost 2 bases and J lost 3; bases outside the gene matches: 2. CDR3 in DNA: TGTGCCAGCAGCTTACCTAGCGGGGTCTACGAGCAGTACTTC. Protein product: CASSLPSGVYEQYF.

This chain uses TRBV7-3 with TRBJ1-1; tentatively, D is TRBD1 (6 bases). Trimming left V 4 bases short and J 1 base short, with 16 bases between. Per the germline V gene, CDR1 is SGHTA and CDR2 is FQGTGA. The CDR3 extends over 16 amino acids. The CDR3 DNA reads as TGTGCCAGCAGCTCCATCCGGGGGGGGCAGAACACTGAAGCTTTCTTT. This encodes CASSSIRGGQNTEAFF.

The chain carries TRBV29-1 and TRBJ1-1; 7 bases line up with TRBD1. Germline V gene data show CDR1 as SQVTM and CDR2 as ANQGSEA. The ends lost 7 bases at V and 2 bases at J; junction bases unmatched: 7. The CDR3 sequence is 13 residues long. The CDR3 DNA sequence: TGCAGCGAGACAGGGTGGGGAAACACTGAAGCTTTCTTT. Translation: CSETGWGNTEAFF.

This chain uses TRBV28 with TRBJ2-7; 11 bases line up with TRBD2. CDR1 and CDR2 (germline): MDHEN, SYDVKM. The CDR3 length is 15 residues. Trimming removed 7 bases from V and 0 bases from J; junction bases left unmatched: 5. The CDR3 DNA reads as TGTGCCAGCAAACCCGGGACTAGCGGCTCCTACGAGCAGTACTTC. The encoded protein is CASKPGTSGSYEQYF.

V is TRBV18 and J is TRBJ2-7; 7 bases are a match to TRBD1. The V and J ends lost 3 bases and 6 bases, in that order; junction bases with no gene match: 14. This CDR3 spans 16 amino acids. Germline lookup yields CDR1 KGHSH and CDR2 LQKENI. The CDR3 loop is CASSPVEGAFRGEQYF. The DNA of the CDR3 is TGTGCCAGCTCACCGGTTGAGGGGGCCTTCCGGGGCGAGCAGTACTTC.

CDR3 sequence reads: CASSFLFGANVLTF. In DNA, the CDR3 is TGTGCCAGCAGCTTTCTGTTTGGGGCCAACGTCCTGACTTTC. The gene calls are TRBV7-9 and TRBJ2-6; D call uncertain. V was clipped by 3 bases and J by 3 bases, with 6 bases between them. This CDR3 is built from 14 residues. The germline gives CDR1 SEHNR, CDR2 FQNEAQ (reference sequence).

V usage is TRBV21-1 and J usage is TRBJ2-2; the table names TRBD2, a call not compared with the DNA. TRBV21-1 is termed a pseudogene. This CDR3 region has 17 residues. Here the CDR3 DNA reads TGTGCCAGCAGCAAAACCTCTAGCGGGGCGAACACCGGGGAGCTGTTTTTT. This sequence encodes CASSKTSSGANTGELFF.

The chain employs TRBV5-4 and TRBJ2-7; 10 bases align to TRBD1. CDR3 length: 14 amino acids. Germline V gene data show CDR1 as SGHNT and CDR2 as YYREEE (reference sequence). J gave up 1 base and V 4 bases, and 2 bases lay outside the gene matches. The CDR3 nucleotides are TGTGCCAGCAGCCGGGACAGGGGTTCCTACGAGCAGTACTTC. It encodes CASSRDRGSYEQYF.

This clone came up once. V gene TRBV5-1 combines with J gene TRBJ1-2, with 7 bases lining up with TRBD1. The germline V gene encodes CDR1 SGHRS and CDR2 YFSETQ. V shed 4 bases and J 8 bases; nucleotides not matched to a gene: 17. This CDR3 spans 16 amino acids. CDR3 residues: CASSPTGTVLQGGYTF. The DNA for the CDR3 is TGCGCCAGCAGCCCAACCGGGACAGTCCTTCAGGGGGGCTACACCTTC.